A single sample is the source of the 9 T cell receptor beta chains below, sequenced in a study of T cell repertoires in cytomegalovirus infection. TCRdb re-derived calls from the reads in MiXCR, one entry per CDR3 protein. Found here are fewer than 1,000,000 distinct CDR3 sequences, roughly 30% of them singletons; the top ten hold roughly an eighth. Their recognized antigens are unknown. The source was cultured CD8+ T cells from PBMCs, collected from culture after CMV antigen stimulation. These receptors were taken from a human donor in good health (CMV status not recorded). Some clones in this sample may be carry-over from other donors' samples.

The chain joins TRBV4-1 to TRBJ1-2; D uncertain. The germline CDR1 and CDR2 sequences are MGHRA and YSYEKL. Trimming stripped 0 bases from V and 4 bases from J, with 9 bases between. The CDR3 spans 14 residues. Here the CDR3 reads CASSQDKGTYGYTF. CDR3 coding DNA: TGCGCCAGCAGCCAAGATAAGGGTACCTATGGCTACACCTTC.

This clonotype has a handful of counts. This chain connects TRBV28 to TRBJ2-1, with D maybe TRBD2 (6 bases). With 3 bases removed from V and 5 bases from J, the gap between germline ends came to 17 bases. The CDR3 is made up of 16 amino acids. From germline, CDR1 is MDHEN and CDR2 SYDVKM. The CDR3 sequence: CASSFLAWTNDNEQFF. The DNA of the CDR3 is TGTGCCAGCAGTTTTCTAGCCTGGACTAATGACAATGAGCAGTTCTTC.

This sequence joins TRBV7-2 and TRBJ1-1, with TRBD1 as a possible D gene (5 bases). The V end lost 5 bases, the J end lost 5 bases, and 18 bases lay between the germline ends. This CDR3 is 15 amino acids long. Germline V gene sequence: CDR1 SGHTA, CDR2 FQGNSA. CDR3 DNA: TGTGCCAGCAGCCACCACCCCATGGGGGGTACTGAAGCTTTCTTT. Amino acids: CASSHHPMGGTEAFF.

This clonotype was counted only a few times. The chain is built from TRBV12-3 or TRBV12-4 and TRBJ2-2; 11 nucleotides match TRBD1. The length of the CDR3 is 15 residues. J lost 6 bases, V lost 4 bases, and 4 bases had no gene match. This chain's CDR3 is CASSWTGGAPGELFF. The CDR3 DNA follows: TGTGCCAGCAGTTGGACAGGGGGCGCGCCCGGGGAGCTGTTTTTT.

This clonotype was detected ten times or more. The rearrangement links TRBV7-9 to TRBJ2-1; 10 bases map to TRBD2. Germline CDR1 and CDR2: SEHNR and FQNEAQ (reference sequence). The CDR3 is 15 amino acids. Trimming removed 6 bases from V and 6 bases from J; junction bases left unmatched: 8. CDR3 sequence reads: CASSRTSGVPNEQFF. The CDR3 DNA reads as TGTGCCAGCAGTCGAACTAGCGGGGTACCCAATGAGCAGTTCTTC.

The rearrangement links TRBV5-1 to TRBJ1-1; 8 nucleotides align to TRBD1. The V gene's germline CDR1 is SGHRS and CDR2 YFSETQ. Trimming cost V 0 bases and J 1 base; bases outside gene matches: 5. The CDR3 runs to 16 residues. The CDR3 reads CASSLGTTGENTEAFF. CDR3 in DNA: TGCGCCAGCAGCTTGGGGACGACAGGGGAGAACACTGAAGCTTTCTTT. The full variable domain, its missing parts supplied by reference TRBV5-1 and TRBJ1-1, is KAGVTQTPRYLIKTRGQQVTLSCSPISGHRSVSWYQQTPGQGLQFLFEYFSETQRNKGNFPGRFSGRQFSNSRSEMNVSTLELGDSALYLCASSLGTTGENTEAFFGQGTRLTVV.

V usage is TRBV11-3 and J usage is TRBJ2-3; 12 nucleotides line up with TRBD2. The V gene's germline CDR1 is SGHNT and CDR2 YENEEA. This CDR3 has 17 amino acids. Trimming cost V 0 bases and J 4 bases; bases outside gene matches: 5. DNA of the CDR3: TGTGCCAGCAGCTTAGAGGCCCCTAGCGGGGGGGCAGATACGCAGTATTTT. It specifies CASSLEAPSGGADTQYF.

There are a few counts of this clonotype. The chain uses TRBV6-5 and TRBJ1-4, with D maybe TRBD1 (5 bases). The CDR3 has 16 residues. Trimming cost V 5 bases and J 4 bases, with 17 bases left between them. Germline V gives CDR1 MNHEY, CDR2 SVGAGI. CDR3 nucleotide sequence: TGTGCCAGCAGTACGTCTCCGGGACGTCTTAATGAAAAACTGTTTTTT. Protein: CASSTSPGRLNEKLFF.

This clonotype was seen a few times. The rearrangement uses TRBV4-3 and TRBJ2-2; D gene uncertain. V lost 2 bases, J lost 0 bases, and 4 bases lay in between. The CDR3 runs 14 residues. Per germline, CDR1 LGHNA and CDR2 YSLEER. CDR3 sequence (DNA): TGCGCCAGCAGCCAATTATCGAACACCGGGGAGCTGTTTTTT. Its translation: CASSQLSNTGELFF.